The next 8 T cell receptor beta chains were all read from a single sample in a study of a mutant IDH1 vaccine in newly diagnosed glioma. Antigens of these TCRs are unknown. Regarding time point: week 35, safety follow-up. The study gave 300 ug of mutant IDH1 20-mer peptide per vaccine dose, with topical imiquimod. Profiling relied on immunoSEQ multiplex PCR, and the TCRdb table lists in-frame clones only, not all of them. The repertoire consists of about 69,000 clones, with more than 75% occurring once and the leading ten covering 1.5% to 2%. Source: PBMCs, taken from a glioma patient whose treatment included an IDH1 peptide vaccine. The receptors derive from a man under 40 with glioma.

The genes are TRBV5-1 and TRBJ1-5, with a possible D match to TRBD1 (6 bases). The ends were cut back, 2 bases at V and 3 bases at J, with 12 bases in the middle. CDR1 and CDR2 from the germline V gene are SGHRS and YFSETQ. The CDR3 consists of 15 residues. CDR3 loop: CASSFGTGINQPQHF. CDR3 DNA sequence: TGCGCCAGCAGCTTTGGAACAGGGATCAATCAGCCCCAGCATTTT. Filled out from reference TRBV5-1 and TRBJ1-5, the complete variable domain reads KAGVTQTPRYLIKTRGQQVTLSCSPISGHRSVSWYQQTPGQGLQFLFEYFSETQRNKGNFPGRFSGRQFSNSRSEMNVSTLELGDSALYLCASSFGTGINQPQHFGDGTRLSIL.

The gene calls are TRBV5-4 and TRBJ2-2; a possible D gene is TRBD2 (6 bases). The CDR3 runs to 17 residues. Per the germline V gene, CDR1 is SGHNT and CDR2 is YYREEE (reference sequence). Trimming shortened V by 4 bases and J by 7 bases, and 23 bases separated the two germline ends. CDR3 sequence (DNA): TGTGCCAGCAGCCCGGGGGTTAGTGAGAGTATGGTCGGGGAGCTGTTTTTT. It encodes CASSPGVSESMVGELFF.

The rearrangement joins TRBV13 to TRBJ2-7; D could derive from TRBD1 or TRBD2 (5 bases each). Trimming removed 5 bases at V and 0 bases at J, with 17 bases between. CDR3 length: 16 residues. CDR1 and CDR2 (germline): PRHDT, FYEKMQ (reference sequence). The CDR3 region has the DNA TGTGCCAGCAGCAAAACTAGACAGAGGAGCTCCTACGAGCAGTACTTC. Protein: CASSKTRQRSSYEQYF.

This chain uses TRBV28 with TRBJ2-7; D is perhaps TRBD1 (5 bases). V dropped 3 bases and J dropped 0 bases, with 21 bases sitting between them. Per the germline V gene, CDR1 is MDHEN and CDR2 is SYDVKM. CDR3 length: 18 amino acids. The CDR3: CASSFTFEGAQSSYEQYF. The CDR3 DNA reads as TGTGCCAGCAGTTTTACATTTGAAGGGGCCCAGAGCTCCTACGAGCAGTACTTC. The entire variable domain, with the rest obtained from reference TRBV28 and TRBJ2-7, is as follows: DVKVTQSSRYLVKRTGEKVFLECVQDMDHENMFWYRQDPGLGLRLIYFSYDVKMKEKGDIPEGYSVSREKKERFSLILESASTNQTSMYLCASSFTFEGAQSSYEQYFGPGTRLTVT.

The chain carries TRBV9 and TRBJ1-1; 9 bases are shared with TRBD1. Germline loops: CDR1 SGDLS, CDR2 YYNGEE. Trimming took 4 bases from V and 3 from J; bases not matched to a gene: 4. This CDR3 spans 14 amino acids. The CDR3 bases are TGTGCCAGCAGCTTAAGACAGGGGGACACTGAAGCTTTCTTT. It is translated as CASSLRQGDTEAFF.

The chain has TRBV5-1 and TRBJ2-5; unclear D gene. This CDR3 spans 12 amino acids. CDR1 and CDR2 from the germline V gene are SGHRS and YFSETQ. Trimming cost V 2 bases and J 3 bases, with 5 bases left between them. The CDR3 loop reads CASSFPKETQYF. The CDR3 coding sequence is TGCGCCAGCAGCTTTCCCAAAGAGACCCAGTACTTC. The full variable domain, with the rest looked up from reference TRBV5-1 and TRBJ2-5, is KAGVTQTPRYLIKTRGQQVTLSCSPISGHRSVSWYQQTPGQGLQFLFEYFSETQRNKGNFPGRFSGRQFSNSRSEMNVSTLELGDSALYLCASSFPKETQYFGPGTRLLVL.

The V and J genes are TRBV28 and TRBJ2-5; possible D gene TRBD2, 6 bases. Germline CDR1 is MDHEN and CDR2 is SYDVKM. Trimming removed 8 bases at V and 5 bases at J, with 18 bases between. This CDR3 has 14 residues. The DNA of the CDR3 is TGTGCCAGCGTTGCCCGGGGGATGGTGGAGACCCAGTACTTC. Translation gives CASVARGMVETQYF.

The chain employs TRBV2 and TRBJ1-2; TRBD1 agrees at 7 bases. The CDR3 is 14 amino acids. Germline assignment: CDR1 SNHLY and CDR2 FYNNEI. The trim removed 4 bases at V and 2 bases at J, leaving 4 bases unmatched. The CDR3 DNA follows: TGTGCCAGCAGTGTACAGGGGAACAACTATGGCTACACCTTC. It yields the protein CASSVQGNNYGYTF.